The clone carrying this TCR beta chain has only a few counts. Its specificity is unknown. The sample comes from a study of identical twins. Study-wide results and limits: Clonotypes of the beta chain that were abundant in cord blood carried fewer insertions (memory repertoires showed none).

The germline V and J ends were trimmed by 5 bases and 0 bases, with 11 bases remaining between them. The CDR3 has 15 amino acids. Germline-derived CDR1 and CDR2 are SEHNR and FQNEAQ (reference sequence). MiXCR, applied by TCRdb to the 5' RACE reads, yields one record per CDR3 protein. The sample contains 500,000 to 600,000 distinct CDR3 sequences, about 20% of which appear only once. The same data also went into a second study, on T cells expressing NK-cell markers. That paper adds: Sorted CD3+CD56+NKG2C+, CD3+CD56+NKG2C- and CD3+CD56-NKG2C+ T cells supplied TCR beta repertoires. NKG2C+ dominant clonotypes from about 6 donors made up roughly 1.0-7.5% of CD8+ T cells.

The chain carries TRBV7-9 and TRBJ2-1; D unclear. The TCR originated in a woman between 18 and 30 years old in good health. The sample was CD4+ T cells sorted from blood. The CDR3 sequence: CASSPLGHSYNEQFF. CDR3 coding DNA: TGTGCCAGCAGCCCACTTGGTCACTCCTACAATGAGCAGTTCTTC. Drawing the rest from reference TRBV7-9 and TRBJ2-1, the complete variable domain is DTGVSQNPRHKITKRGQNVTFRCDPISEHNRLYWYRQTLGQGPEFLTYFQNEAQLEKSRLLSDRFSAERPKGSFSTLEIQRTEQGDSAMYLCASSPLGHSYNEQFFGPGTRLTVL.